These 19 T cell receptor beta chains were all obtained from the same sample, sequenced in a study of T cell changes during pregnancy in multiple sclerosis. Sequenced by immunoSEQ multiplex PCR; TCRdb stores in-frame clones only, minus some. The sample shows about 100,000 clones, 90% of them seen only once. The sample here was peripheral blood, taken in the second trimester of pregnancy. The receptors here all came from a female donor in good health, enrolled as a control in a pregnancy study.

The gene calls are TRBV25-1 and TRBJ2-5; D is possibly TRBD2 (5 bases). Trimming stripped 6 bases from V and 2 bases from J, with 10 bases between. This CDR3 is 13 amino acids long. In germline, CDR1 is MGHDK, CDR2 SYGVNS. CDR3 sequence (DNA): TGTGCCAGCAGGATACGGAGGCAAGAGACCCAGTACTTC. This encodes CASRIRRQETQYF.

The chain links TRBV6-1 to TRBJ1-2, with D uncertain. The CDR3 has 15 amino acids. V lost 2 bases and J 8 bases, leaving 18 bases between the germline ends. From germline, CDR1 is MNHNS and CDR2 SASEGT. The CDR3: CASSENAMSRVGYTF. Written as DNA, the CDR3 is TGTGCCAGCAGTGAAAACGCGATGTCGCGGGTCGGCTACACCTTC.

This clone was observed a single time. The J gene is TRBJ1-1, the V gene TRBV4-2; 8 bases are a match to TRBD1. V shed 2 bases and J 2 bases; nucleotides not matched to a gene: 4. Per the germline V gene, CDR1 is LGHNA and CDR2 is YNFKEQ. The CDR3 consists of 15 residues. CDR3 sequence (DNA): TGTGCCAGCAGCCAAATCGGACAGGGCAACACTGAAGCTTTCTTT. It translates to CASSQIGQGNTEAFF.

The chain joins TRBV18 to TRBJ1-2, with D perhaps matching TRBD1 (6 bases). Germline V gives CDR1 KGHSH, CDR2 LQKENI. The V gene lost 5 bases and the J gene lost 7 bases, with 17 bases spanning the gap. This CDR3 is 14 amino acids long. CDR3 DNA: TGTGCCAGCTCAGACAGGAGCCCCCTGGGTGGCTACACCTTC. The encoded protein is CASSDRSPLGGYTF.

This sequence joins TRBV19 and TRBJ2-1; 13 bases agree with TRBD2. The CDR3 is 17 residues long. In germline, CDR1 is LNHDA, CDR2 SQIVND (reference sequence). V lost 3 bases and J lost 0; bases outside the gene matches: 2. CDR3 DNA: TGTGCCAGTAGTATCCGGACTAGCGGGGGCTCCTACAATGAGCAGTTCTTC. It translates to CASSIRTSGGSYNEQFF.

This rearrangement joins TRBV30 to TRBJ1-3; possible D gene TRBD1, 6 bases. The germline V gene has CDR1 GTSNPN and CDR2 SVGIG (reference sequence). V was clipped by 3 bases and J by 4 bases, with 16 bases between them. The CDR3 sequence is 15 residues long. CDR3 in amino acids: CAWSVGGGPGNTIYF. The DNA for the CDR3 is TGTGCCTGGAGCGTAGGGGGGGGGCCGGGAAACACCATATATTTT.

This sequence joins TRBV7-9 and TRBJ2-5; D is unresolved. Looked up from germline, CDR1 is SEHNR and CDR2 is FQNEAQ (reference sequence). The CDR3 runs to 16 residues. Deletions cut 1 base from V and 1 base from J, with 13 bases between. The CDR3 protein is CASSLGVRNSQETQYF. Here the CDR3 DNA reads TGTGCCAGCAGCTTAGGCGTTAGGAACAGCCAAGAGACCCAGTACTTC.

The chain employs TRBV6-5 and TRBJ1-1, with 7 bases lining up with TRBD1. Germline V gene lookup returns CDR1 MNHEY and CDR2 SVGAGI. The CDR3 contains 13 residues. Germline trimming cut 6 bases from V and 8 bases from J; bases unmatched to any gene: 9. The CDR3 region has the DNA TGTGCCAGCAGCATCTACCGGGACAGCGAAGCTTTCTTT. This sequence encodes CASSIYRDSEAFF.

This clone turned up a few times. V usage is TRBV6-4 and J usage is TRBJ1-2, with 12 bases that match TRBD1. CDR3 size: 14 residues. Germline V gives CDR1 MRHNA, CDR2 SNTAGT. Unmatched junction bases numbered 3, after V lost 4 bases and J lost 6 bases. The CDR3 coding sequence is TGTGCCAGCAGTGGGGGACAGGGGGCGGATGGCTACACCTTC. This gives the protein CASSGGQGADGYTF.

This chain links TRBV29-1 with TRBJ2-5, with 7 bases identical to TRBD2. The trim removed 6 bases at V and 1 base at J, leaving 8 bases unmatched. This CDR3 is 14 amino acids long. Germline V gene data show CDR1 as SQVTM and CDR2 as ANQGSEA. The CDR3 spells CSVILAALQETQYF. CDR3 coding DNA: TGCAGCGTGATTCTAGCGGCTCTCCAAGAGACCCAGTACTTC.

V and J are TRBV18 and TRBJ1-3, with D unresolved. Looked up from germline, CDR1 is KGHSH and CDR2 is LQKENI. With 0 bases removed from V and 0 bases from J, the gap between germline ends came to 6 bases. The CDR3 is 15 amino acids. DNA for the CDR3: TGTGCCAGCTCACCACCGGGCAGCTCTGGAAACACCATATATTTT. This codes for CASSPPGSSGNTIYF.

The chain joins TRBV5-1 to TRBJ2-7; 8 bases fit TRBD2. This CDR3 has 15 residues. From germline, CDR1 is SGHRS and CDR2 YFSETQ. Losses at the gene ends were 4 bases for V and 3 bases for J; bases not matched to a gene: 9. The CDR3 region has the DNA TGCGCCAGCAGCCCAGGGCCTAGCGGGCGCTACGAGCAGTACTTC. This gives the protein CASSPGPSGRYEQYF.

This chain links TRBV4-1 with TRBJ2-7, with TRBD2 identical over 11 bases. The CDR3 has 15 residues. Per the germline V gene, CDR1 is MGHRA and CDR2 is YSYEKL. V lost 2 bases, J lost 4 bases, and 4 bases stayed unmatched. The CDR3 loop is CASSQTTSGSYEQYF. The CDR3 DNA is TGCGCCAGCAGCCAAACTACTAGCGGGAGTTACGAGCAGTACTTC.

This chain links TRBV5-1 with TRBJ2-7, with D maybe TRBD1 (5 bases). Germline V gene data show CDR1 as SGHRS and CDR2 as YFSETQ. Trimming cost V 0 bases and J 2 bases, with 9 bases left between them. The CDR3 runs 14 residues. CDR3 bases: TGCGCCAGCAGCTTGGCATCCAGGGCCTACGAGCAGTACTTC. Translating gives CASSLASRAYEQYF.

The rearrangement joins TRBV27 to TRBJ1-2; TRBD1 matches at 10 bases. Trimming cost V 8 bases and J 3 bases; bases outside gene matches: 3. The germline CDR1 and CDR2 sequences are MNHEY and SMNVEV (reference sequence). CDR3 length: 13 amino acids. In DNA form, the CDR3 reads TGTGCCAGCGGCGGACAGGGGGACTATGGCTACACCTTC. Translated: CASGGQGDYGYTF.

The J gene is TRBJ1-4, the V gene TRBV7-2, with 7 bases fitting TRBD1. V lost 2 bases to trimming and J lost 4 bases; unmatched junction nucleotides: 4. Germline CDR1 and CDR2: SGHTA and FQGNSA. The CDR3 contains 15 residues. In nucleotides, the CDR3 is TGTGCCAGCAGCTTAAGGGGGCCTAATAATGAAAAACTGTTTTTT. Its translation is CASSLRGPNNEKLFF.

This chain uses TRBV29-1 with TRBJ1-1, with D possibly matching TRBD1 (5 bases). V lost 4 bases to trimming and J lost 1 base, with 7 bases between them. The CDR3 length is 12 residues. Germline V CDR1 and CDR2: SQVTM, ANQGSEA. CDR3 sequence (DNA): TGCAGCGTTGCAAGGGGGAACACTGAAGCTTTCTTT. This encodes CSVARGNTEAFF.

This chain joins TRBV7-2 and TRBJ2-7, with 8 bases fitting TRBD2. CDR1 and CDR2 from the germline V gene are SGHTA and FQGNSA. V shed 5 bases, J shed 4 bases, and the junction held 7 bases outside the gene matches. This CDR3 is built from 14 residues. In nucleotides, the CDR3 is TGTGCCAGCAGCCCCGGACTAGCTTCTTACGAGCAGTACTTC. It codes for CASSPGLASYEQYF.

The chain couples TRBV7-8 to TRBJ2-7; 10 bases are a match to TRBD1. Germline values: CDR1 SGHVS, CDR2 FQNEAQ. The CDR3 covers 18 residues. J lost 3 bases, V lost 7 bases, and 18 bases had no gene match. For the CDR3, the DNA is TGTGCCAGCACCGATGCTCGATCGGGACAGGGGAACCTCTACGAGCAGTACTTC. It is translated as CASTDARSGQGNLYEQYF.